A single TCR beta chain is shown here with its context. Its cognate antigen is unknown. The data were taken from a study of T cells in Graves' hyperthyroidism and ophthalmopathy. General study points: Expanded thyroid clonotypes (above 0.001) were mostly also found in blood.

The CDR3 spans 10 residues. Germline CDR1 is SQVTM and CDR2 is ANQGSEA. With 6 bases removed from V and 6 bases from J, the gap between germline ends came to 8 bases. The investigators amplified TCR beta CDR3 regions from RNA transcripts. The HTBI primer set drove a first-round RT-PCR of the TCR CDR3. TCRdb itself ran the multiplex PCR reads through MiXCR, one entry per CDR3 protein. This table has about 620,000 distinct CDR3 sequences, 16% appearing once. PBMCs were obtained from over 8.5 ml fresh peripheral blood. The sample consisted of blood. The origin of this receptor is a woman younger than 45 with Graves' hyperthyroidism. The rearrangement links TRBV29-1 to TRBJ1-2; a weak D match, TRBD1 (6 bases). CDR3 residues: CSVYRDGYTF. CDR3 coding DNA: TGCAGCGTATACAGGGATGGCTACACCTTC.